This T cell receptor beta chain was observed in a study of cytomegalovirus exposure and HLA in healthy donors. Study results and limitations: Cytomegalovirus status was reportedly diagnosed by the classifier with high specificity and sensitivity. It was shown in a later analysis that HLA-associated TCR beta chains were more clonally expanded than other, equally common chains. An ancestry cluster, one associated with Asian ancestry, reportedly showed fewer N-insertions than the roughly 700-donor mean in a later analysis. Some V segments, including TRBV6-2 and TRBV6-3, were excluded as indistinguishable.

PCR amplification relied on 60 Vbeta primers (plus 13 Jbeta primers). Sequencing used immunoSEQ multiplex PCR; TCRdb keeps in-frame clones, though not all of them. The sample has 180,000 or so clones, around 83% seen once. Trimming shortened V by 1 base and J by 5 bases, and 13 bases separated the two germline ends. Germline V gene sequence: CDR1 SGHRS, CDR2 YFSETQ. The CDR3 has 15 amino acids. Details on this clone: The antigen remains unidentified.

This rearrangement joins TRBV5-1 to TRBJ2-1; the D gene is possibly TRBD2 (6 bases). The source is a woman in her forties or fifties in good health and CMV-seropositive. Sample: PBMCs. The CDR3 DNA reads TGCGCCAGCAGCTTGACGGGGGATTGGAACAATGAGCAGTTCTTC. Translated, it gives CASSLTGDWNNEQFF.